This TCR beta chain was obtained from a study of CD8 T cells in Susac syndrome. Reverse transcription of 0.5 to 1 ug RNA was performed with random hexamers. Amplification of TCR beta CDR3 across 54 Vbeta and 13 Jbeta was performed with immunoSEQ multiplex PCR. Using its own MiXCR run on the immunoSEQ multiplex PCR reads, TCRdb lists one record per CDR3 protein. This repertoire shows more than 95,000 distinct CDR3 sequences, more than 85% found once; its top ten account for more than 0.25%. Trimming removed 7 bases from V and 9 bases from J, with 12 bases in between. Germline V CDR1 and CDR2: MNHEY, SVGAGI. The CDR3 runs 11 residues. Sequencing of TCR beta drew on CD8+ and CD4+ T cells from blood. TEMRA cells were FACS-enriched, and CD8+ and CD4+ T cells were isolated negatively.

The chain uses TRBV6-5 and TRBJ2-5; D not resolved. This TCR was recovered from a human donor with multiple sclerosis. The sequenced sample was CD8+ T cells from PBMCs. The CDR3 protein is CASTDLLAQYF. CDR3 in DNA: TGTGCCAGCACCGATCTTTTGGCCCAGTACTTC.